Each of the 27 T cell receptor beta chains below was sequenced from the same sample in a study of identical twins listed by TCRdb under 2016. Libraries were prepared through 5' RACE. Sequencing used an Illumina HiSeq 2000. TCRdb trimmed the raw reads at Q25, called clones with MiXCR and kept productive beta chains. Rows matching on CDR3 protein sequence are summarized as one entry with the most common DNA and genes. Counted in this sample were about 220,000 distinct CDR3 sequences; 7.5% of them appeared once. The top ten clones comprise roughly 2% of the sample. These same data were also listed under a study on yellow fever vaccine responses in identical twins.

The sample taken for sequencing was memory (CD45RO+) T cells sorted from blood. The sample's cell subset or site, from its label and the paper: CD45RO+ enriched T cells. All receptors derive from a woman aged 18-29 years in good health.

This clonotype was detected many times. V is TRBV12-3 or TRBV12-4 and J is TRBJ2-5; D could derive from TRBD1 or TRBD2 (5 bases each). With 1 base removed from V and 5 bases from J, the gap between germline ends came to 11 bases. The CDR3 totals 14 residues. In DNA form, the CDR3 reads TGTGCCAGCAGTTTAGGAGGGGCCTTGGAGACCCAGTACTTC. Amino acid sequence: CASSLGGALETQYF.

This clonotype has ten or more counts. V usage is TRBV12-3 or TRBV12-4 and J usage is TRBJ2-1; possible D gene TRBD2, 5 bases. Trimming removed 3 bases at V and 7 bases at J, with 10 bases between. The CDR3 extends over 13 amino acids. The CDR3, as DNA: TGTGCCAGCAGTTTGAGGGAAGGGAATGAGCAGTTCTTC. Translated: CASSLREGNEQFF.

This clonotype was detected many times. This chain joins TRBV2 and TRBJ2-2; 9 nucleotides align to TRBD2. The CDR3 is 15 residues long. The junction had 1 base not matched to a gene; V was cut back by 2 bases and J by 3 bases. CDR1 SNHLY and CDR2 FYNNEI come from the germline V gene. The CDR3 spells CASSETSGYTGELFF. The CDR3 DNA is TGTGCCAGCAGTGAAACTAGCGGGTACACCGGGGAGCTGTTTTTT.

This chain links TRBV7-3 with TRBJ2-1; D not resolved. There are 13 residues in the CDR3. V was shortened by 1 base and J by 5 bases, with 6 bases between the two germline ends. CDR1 SGHTA and CDR2 FQGTGA come from the germline V gene. CDR3: CASSLMVDNEQFF. The CDR3 DNA reads as TGTGCCAGCAGCTTAATGGTTGACAATGAGCAGTTCTTC.

This chain links TRBV5-1 with TRBJ1-2, with 7 bases fitting TRBD1. V shed 4 bases, J shed 7 bases, and the junction held 10 bases outside the gene matches. Looked up from germline, CDR1 is SGHRS and CDR2 is YFSETQ. The CDR3 has 14 amino acids. CDR3 bases: TGCGCCAGCAGCCCGACAGGGATTGCGGCTGGCTACACCTTC. Its protein is CASSPTGIAAGYTF.

This clonotype was observed at least ten times. Here the CDR3 DNA reads TGCAGCGTTAGAGGGACCGAGGGGGCGGAAGGCTACACCTTC. Translation gives CSVRGTEGAEGYTF. J is TRBJ1-2 and V is TRBV29-1; 7 bases align to TRBD1. This CDR3 is built from 14 residues. Losses at the gene ends were 5 bases for V and 8 bases for J; bases not matched to a gene: 14. Germline loops: CDR1 SQVTM, CDR2 ANQGSEA.

The sample holds many counts of this clonotype. The chain uses TRBV18 and TRBJ1-6; D ambiguous. The V gene's germline CDR1 is KGHSH and CDR2 LQKENI. This CDR3 contains 13 residues. V gave up 3 bases and J gave up 8 bases, with 8 bases separating them. The CDR3 DNA reads TGTGCCAGCTCACCTTCACCCGATTCACCCCTCCACTTT. Encoded protein: CASSPSPDSPLHF.

This clonotype was picked up a small number of times. J is TRBJ2-5 and V is TRBV11-2; TRBD2 matches 8 bases. Germline trimming cut 2 bases from V and 4 bases from J; bases unmatched to any gene: 9. Germline V gene sequence: CDR1 SGHAT, CDR2 FQNNGV. This CDR3 is built from 16 residues. The DNA of the CDR3 is TGTGCCAGCAGCTTAAACCGGGGGGGATCTGGAGAGACCCAGTACTTC. Translation gives CASSLNRGGSGETQYF.

This clonotype has a count of ten or more. The rearrangement joins TRBV3-1 to TRBJ2-2; D not resolved. CDR1 and CDR2 from the germline V gene are LGHDT and YNNKEL (reference sequence). The V end was cut by 1 base, the J end by 3 bases, with 15 bases between. This CDR3 has 17 residues. CDR3 DNA sequence: TGTGCCAGCAGCCAAGTGGTGGTCTGGGAATACACCGGGGAGCTGTTTTTT. Its translation is CASSQVVVWEYTGELFF.

This clonotype has a count of ten or more. Here the CDR3 reads CASTSGTGWHQETQYF. CDR3 DNA: TGTGCCAGCACCTCCGGGACAGGGTGGCATCAAGAGACCCAGTACTTC. The chain recombines TRBV5-5 with TRBJ2-5; 9 positions match TRBD1. With V trimmed by 6 bases and J by 2 bases, 11 bases remained unmatched. Looked up from germline, CDR1 is SGHKS and CDR2 is YYEKEE (reference sequence). The CDR3 sequence is 16 residues long.

This clonotype was seen a few times. The chain links TRBV9 to TRBJ2-5; 7 bases align to TRBD2. This CDR3 has 16 residues. Looked up from germline, CDR1 is SGDLS and CDR2 is YYNGEE. The V gene end was trimmed by 2 bases and the J gene end by 3 bases; junction bases not matched to a gene: 10. This CDR3 is CASSVRGGRFKETQYF. The CDR3 coding sequence is TGTGCCAGCAGCGTGAGGGGAGGGAGGTTTAAAGAGACCCAGTACTTC.

Many counts were recorded for this clonotype. The rearrangement links TRBV5-1 to TRBJ2-4; TRBD1 might be the D (6 bases). CDR1 and CDR2 from the germline V gene are SGHRS and YFSETQ. CDR3 length: 14 amino acids. Deletions cut 4 bases from V and 6 bases from J, with 14 bases between. The chain's CDR3 is CASSTGQWGNIQYF. The DNA for the CDR3 is TGCGCCAGCAGCACCGGACAGTGGGGAAACATTCAGTACTTC.

This clonotype was counted many times. The rearrangement links TRBV7-2 to TRBJ2-5; 8 nucleotides align to TRBD2. The CDR3 has 17 amino acids. With V trimmed by 5 bases and J by 5 bases, 16 bases remained unmatched. Germline CDR1 reads SGHTA; CDR2 reads FQGNSA. For the CDR3, the DNA is TGTGCCAGCAGCACACAACCCTCGGGACTAGGTTTGGAGACCCAGTACTTC. Translated, it gives CASSTQPSGLGLETQYF.

A few counts support this clonotype. The chain is built from TRBV5-1 and TRBJ2-1; D possibly corresponds to TRBD2 (6 bases). Trimming took off 2 bases at V and 2 bases at J, with 11 bases between the two ends. The CDR3 extends over 15 amino acids. Germline CDR1 is SGHRS and CDR2 is YFSETQ. The CDR3 loop is CASSLTGVPYNEQFF. CDR3 nucleotide sequence: TGCGCCAGCAGCTTAACGGGGGTACCCTACAATGAGCAGTTCTTC.

To note about this clonotype: Since a much larger clone is just one base distant, this may be a read error. This chain connects TRBV28 to TRBJ1-2, with a tentative D call TRBD1 (5 bases). The CDR3 is made up of 11 amino acids. Germline CDR1 and CDR2: MDHEN and SYDVKM. Trimming left V 9 bases short and J 6 bases short, with 11 bases between. CDR3 bases: TGTGCCAGAAGTAGGGGCAATGGCTACACCTTC. Encoded protein: CARSRGNGYTF.

This chain links TRBV7-2 with TRBJ2-7, with TRBD2 as a possible D gene (6 bases). V was cut by 5 bases and J by 0 bases, with 17 bases left in between. The CDR3 is 16 residues long. The germline gives CDR1 SGHTA, CDR2 FQGNSA. The CDR3 region is CASSRGEPGLSYEQYF. The CDR3 bases are TGTGCCAGCAGCCGAGGGGAACCGGGACTCTCCTACGAGCAGTACTTC.

This clonotype has at least ten counts. This sequence joins TRBV27 and TRBJ2-7; 7 bases are a match to TRBD1. The V gene end was trimmed by 3 bases and the J gene end by 6 bases; junction bases not matched to a gene: 8. Germline V gives CDR1 MNHEY, CDR2 SMNVEV (reference sequence). This CDR3 comprises 14 residues. The CDR3 loop reads CASSFTGQRGEQYF. The CDR3 DNA reads as TGTGCCAGCAGTTTTACGGGACAGAGGGGCGAGCAGTACTTC.

This clonotype has a count of ten or more. The V gene is TRBV9, the J gene TRBJ2-1; 8 bases map to TRBD1. In germline, CDR1 is SGDLS, CDR2 YYNGEE. The CDR3 runs 15 residues. Trimming cost V 4 bases and J 0 bases; bases outside gene matches: 3. This CDR3 is CASSRDRGSYNEQFF. CDR3 DNA sequence: TGTGCCAGCAGCCGTGACAGGGGCTCCTACAATGAGCAGTTCTTC.

CDR3 coding DNA: TGTGCCATCAGCGGGACAGCAGACAATGAGCAGTTCTTC. Translating it yields CAISGTADNEQFF. V is TRBV10-3 and J is TRBJ2-1; TRBD1 aligns across 7 bases. Germline loops: CDR1 ENHRY, CDR2 SYGVKD. The CDR3 consists of 13 residues. Unmatched junction bases numbered 4, after V lost 6 bases and J lost 5 bases.

In its sample, this clonotype was seen many times. This sequence joins TRBV28 and TRBJ2-7, with 9 bases fitting TRBD1. Germline V CDR1 and CDR2: MDHEN, SYDVKM. This CDR3 has 23 amino acids. The junction had 30 bases not matched to a gene; V was cut back by 3 bases and J by 3 bases. CDR3 coding DNA: TGTGCCAGCAGTTTCGGGTTCGGATCGAGGGGGCCGGGACAGGGAAAGTCAATCTACGAGCAGTACTTC. Translation gives CASSFGFGSRGPGQGKSIYEQYF. Full variable domain (outside the CDR3, taken from reference TRBV28 and TRBJ2-7): DVKVTQSSRYLVKRTGEKVFLECVQDMDHENMFWYRQDPGLGLRLIYFSYDVKMKEKGDIPEGYSVSREKKERFSLILESASTNQTSMYLCASSFGFGSRGPGQGKSIYEQYFGPGTRLTVT.

This clonotype was found many times. The chain joins TRBV24-1 to TRBJ2-5; 7 nucleotides agree with TRBD2. Germline trimming cut 3 bases from V and 5 bases from J; bases unmatched to any gene: 11. CDR1 is KGHDR and CDR2 is SFDVKD in the germline V gene. The CDR3 consists of 16 residues. CDR3 nucleotides: TGTGCCACCAGTGATAACCAGGCGGGGGATTGGGAGACCCAGTACTTC. Translating it yields CATSDNQAGDWETQYF.

This clonotype was observed many times. J is TRBJ2-1 and V is TRBV15; D perhaps matches TRBD2 (7 bases). Germline V CDR1 and CDR2: LNHNV, YYDKDF (reference sequence). There are 17 residues in the CDR3. Trimming cost V 5 bases and J 0 bases, with 17 bases left between them. The CDR3 reads CATSGGAEGSSYNEQFF. CDR3 sequence (DNA): TGTGCCACCAGCGGGGGGGCGGAGGGGAGCTCCTACAATGAGCAGTTCTTC.

This clonotype was counted a few times. The gene calls are TRBV25-1 and TRBJ1-1; D uncertain. Germline lookup yields CDR1 MGHDK and CDR2 SYGVNS. The CDR3 spans 15 residues. V was trimmed by 3 bases and J by 4 bases, leaving 15 bases between them. The chain's CDR3 is CASSDGFLKGTEAFF. In nucleotides, the CDR3 is TGTGCCAGCAGTGACGGTTTTTTGAAGGGCACTGAAGCTTTCTTT.

The chain uses TRBV13 and TRBJ1-6, with D hard to call. CDR1 and CDR2 (germline): PRHDT, FYEKMQ (reference sequence). This CDR3 region has 18 residues. V was pared by 1 base and J by 7 bases, with 20 bases between. The CDR3 bases are TGTGCCAGCAGCTTAGTCCGCGCCGATCCCGCGAGGAATTCACCCCTCCACTTT. Protein sequence: CASSLVRADPARNSPLHF.

The chain combines TRBV20-1 with TRBJ2-3, with D hard to call. CDR1 is DFQATT, CDR2 SNEGSKA, per germline (reference sequence). Between the trimmed V and J ends, which lost 6 bases and 0 bases, there was a span of 10 bases. This CDR3 is 13 amino acids long. CDR3 nucleotides: TGCAGTGCCCTAGGTCCTAGCACAGATACGCAGTATTTT. It encodes CSALGPSTDTQYF.

In its sample, this clonotype was seen once. The rearrangement links TRBV7-9 to TRBJ1-1, with 7 bases aligning to TRBD1. The CDR3 sequence is 14 residues long. With 5 bases clipped from V and 2 bases from J, the junction kept 5 bases outside the gene matches. The V gene's germline CDR1 is SEHNR and CDR2 FQNEAQ (reference sequence). In nucleotides, the CDR3 is TGTGCCAGCAGCCCGAACAGGGGAAACACTGAAGCTTTCTTT. This encodes CASSPNRGNTEAFF.

The CDR3 is CASGPGLVETQYF. In DNA, the CDR3 is TGTGCCAGCGGCCCTGGGCTCGTAGAGACCCAGTACTTC. The chain has TRBV5-5 and TRBJ2-5; no firm D call. This CDR3 spans 13 amino acids. Deletions cut 7 bases from V and 4 bases from J, with 14 bases between. The germline CDR1 and CDR2 sequences are SGHKS and YYEKEE (reference sequence).